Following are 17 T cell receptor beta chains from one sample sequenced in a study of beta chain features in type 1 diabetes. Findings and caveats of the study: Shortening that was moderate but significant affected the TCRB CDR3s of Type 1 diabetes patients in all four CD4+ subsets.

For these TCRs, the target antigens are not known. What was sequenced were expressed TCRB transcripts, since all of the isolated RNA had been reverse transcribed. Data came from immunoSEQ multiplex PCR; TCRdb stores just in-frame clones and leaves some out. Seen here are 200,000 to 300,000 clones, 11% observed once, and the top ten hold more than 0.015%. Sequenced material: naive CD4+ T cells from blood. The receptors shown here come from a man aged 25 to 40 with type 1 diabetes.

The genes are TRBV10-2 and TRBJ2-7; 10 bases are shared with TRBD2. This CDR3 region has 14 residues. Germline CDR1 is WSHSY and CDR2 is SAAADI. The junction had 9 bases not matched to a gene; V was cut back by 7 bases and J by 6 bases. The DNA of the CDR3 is TGCGCCAGCATGGGGAGAGCGGGGGGGCGCGAGCAGTACTTC. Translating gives CASMGRAGGREQYF.

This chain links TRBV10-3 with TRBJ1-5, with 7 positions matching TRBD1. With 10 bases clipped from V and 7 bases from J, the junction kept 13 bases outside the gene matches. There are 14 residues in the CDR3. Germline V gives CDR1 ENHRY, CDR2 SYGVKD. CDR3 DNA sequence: TGTGCCACCCGTCAAGGGACAGCAAGGCAGCCCCAGCATTTT. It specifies CATRQGTARQPQHF.

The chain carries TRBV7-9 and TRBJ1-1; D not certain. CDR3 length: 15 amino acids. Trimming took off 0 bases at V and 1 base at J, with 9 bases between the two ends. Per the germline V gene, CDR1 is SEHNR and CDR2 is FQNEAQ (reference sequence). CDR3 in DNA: TGTGCCAGCAGCTTAGCTCTCAGAGGGAACACTGAAGCTTTCTTT. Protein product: CASSLALRGNTEAFF.

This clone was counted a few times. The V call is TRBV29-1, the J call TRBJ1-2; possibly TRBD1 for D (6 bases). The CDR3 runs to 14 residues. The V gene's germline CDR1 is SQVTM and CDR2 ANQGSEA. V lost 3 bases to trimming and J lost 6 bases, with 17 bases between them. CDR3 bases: TGCAGCGTTGATCTCGAGGGGGGGGCCAATGGCTACACCTTC. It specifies CSVDLEGGANGYTF. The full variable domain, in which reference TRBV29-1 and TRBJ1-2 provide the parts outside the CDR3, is SAVISQKPSRDICQRGTSLTIQCQVDSQVTMMFWYRQQPGQSLTLIATANQGSEATYESGFVIDKFPISRPNLTFSTLTVSNMSPEDSSIYLCSVDLEGGANGYTFGSGTRLTVV.

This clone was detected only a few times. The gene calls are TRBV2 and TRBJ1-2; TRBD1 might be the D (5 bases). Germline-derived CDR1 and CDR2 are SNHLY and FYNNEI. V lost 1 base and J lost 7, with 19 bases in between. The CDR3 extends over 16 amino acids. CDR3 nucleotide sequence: TGTGCCAGCAGTGAAGTCCAGGCCAGGCGAAGGGGTGGCTACACCTTC. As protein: CASSEVQARRRGGYTF.

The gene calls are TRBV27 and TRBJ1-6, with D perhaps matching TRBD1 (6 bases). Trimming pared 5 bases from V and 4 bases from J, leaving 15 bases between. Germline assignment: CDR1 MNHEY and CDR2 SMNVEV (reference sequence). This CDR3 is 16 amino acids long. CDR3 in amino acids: CASSQGGGTYNSPLHF. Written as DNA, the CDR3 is TGTGCCAGCAGTCAGGGAGGGGGTACTTATAATTCACCCCTCCACTTT.

CDR3 region: CASSRELDQPQHF. The CDR3 coding sequence is TGTGCCAGCAGCAGGGAGCTTGATCAGCCCCAGCATTTT. This sequence joins TRBV5-4 and TRBJ1-5; D not resolved. The CDR3 spans 13 residues. V was clipped by 4 bases and J by 5 bases, with 10 bases between them. Germline assignment: CDR1 SGHNT and CDR2 YYREEE (reference sequence).

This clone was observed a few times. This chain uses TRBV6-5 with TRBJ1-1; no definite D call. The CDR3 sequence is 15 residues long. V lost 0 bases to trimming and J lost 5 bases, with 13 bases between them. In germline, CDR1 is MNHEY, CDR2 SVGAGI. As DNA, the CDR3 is TGTGCCAGCAGTTACTCGACCACCCCGGGGACTGAAGCTTTCTTT. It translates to CASSYSTTPGTEAFF.

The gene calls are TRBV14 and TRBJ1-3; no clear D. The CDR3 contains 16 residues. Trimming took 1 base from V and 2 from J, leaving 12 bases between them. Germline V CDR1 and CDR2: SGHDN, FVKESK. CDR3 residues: CASSQVPVLPGNTIYF. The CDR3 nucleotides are TGTGCCAGCAGCCAAGTTCCGGTCCTACCTGGAAACACCATATATTTT.

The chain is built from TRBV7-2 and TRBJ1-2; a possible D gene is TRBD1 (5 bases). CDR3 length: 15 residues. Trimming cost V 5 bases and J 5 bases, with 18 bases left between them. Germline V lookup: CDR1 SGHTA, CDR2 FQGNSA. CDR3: CASSPVGRGGYGYTF. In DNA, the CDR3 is TGTGCCAGCAGCCCCGTGGGGCGGGGAGGATATGGCTACACCTTC.

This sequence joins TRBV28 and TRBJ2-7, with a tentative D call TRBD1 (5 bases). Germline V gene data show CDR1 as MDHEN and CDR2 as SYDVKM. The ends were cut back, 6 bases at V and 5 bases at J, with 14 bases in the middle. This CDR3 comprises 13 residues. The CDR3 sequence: CASSLSGFNEQYF. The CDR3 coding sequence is TGTGCCAGCAGCCTCTCAGGGTTCAACGAGCAGTACTTC.

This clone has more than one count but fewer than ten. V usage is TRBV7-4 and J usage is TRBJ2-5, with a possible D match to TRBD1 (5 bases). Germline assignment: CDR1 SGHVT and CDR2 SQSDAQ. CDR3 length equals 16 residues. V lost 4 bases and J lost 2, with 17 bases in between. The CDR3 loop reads CASSSRPPRQQETQYF. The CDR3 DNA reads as TGTGCCAGCAGCTCTAGGCCCCCTCGACAGCAAGAGACCCAGTACTTC.

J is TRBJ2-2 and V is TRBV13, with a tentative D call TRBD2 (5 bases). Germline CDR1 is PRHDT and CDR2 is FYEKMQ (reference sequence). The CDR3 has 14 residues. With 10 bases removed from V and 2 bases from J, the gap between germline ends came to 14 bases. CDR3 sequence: CATTRTVNTGELFF. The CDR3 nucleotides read TGTGCCACCACGAGGACTGTAAACACCGGGGAGCTGTTTTTT. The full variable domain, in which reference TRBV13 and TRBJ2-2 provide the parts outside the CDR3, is AAGVIQSPRHLIKEKRETATLKCYPIPRHDTVYWYQQGPGQDPQFLISFYEKMQSDKGSIPDRFSAQQFSDYHSELNMSSLELGDSALYFCATTRTVNTGELFFGEGSRLTVL.

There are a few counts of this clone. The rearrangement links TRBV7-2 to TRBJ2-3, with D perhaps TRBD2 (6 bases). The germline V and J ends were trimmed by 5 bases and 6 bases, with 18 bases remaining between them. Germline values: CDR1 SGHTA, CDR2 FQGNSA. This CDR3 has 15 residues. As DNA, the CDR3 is TGTGCCAGCAGCCCTCGACTAGGGGTTAGTGATACGCAGTATTTT. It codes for CASSPRLGVSDTQYF.

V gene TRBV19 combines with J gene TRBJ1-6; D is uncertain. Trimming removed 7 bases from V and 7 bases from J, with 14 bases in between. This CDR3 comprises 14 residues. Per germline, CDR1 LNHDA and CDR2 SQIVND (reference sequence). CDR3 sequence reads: CASKVEGENSPLHF. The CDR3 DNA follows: TGTGCCAGTAAGGTTGAGGGAGAGAATTCACCCCTCCACTTT.

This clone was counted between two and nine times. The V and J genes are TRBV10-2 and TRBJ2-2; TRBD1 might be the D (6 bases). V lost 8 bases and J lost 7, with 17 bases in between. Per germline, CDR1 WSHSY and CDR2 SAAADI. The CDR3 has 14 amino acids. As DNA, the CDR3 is TGCGCCAGCGGCCTTGCAGGGGCCGGCGGGGAGCTGTTTTTT. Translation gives CASGLAGAGGELFF.

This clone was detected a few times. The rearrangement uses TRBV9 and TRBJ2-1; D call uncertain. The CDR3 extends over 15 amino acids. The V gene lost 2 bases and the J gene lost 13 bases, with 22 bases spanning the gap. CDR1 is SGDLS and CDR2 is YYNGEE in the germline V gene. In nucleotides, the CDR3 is TGTGCCAGCAGCGTGTTTGGTAAGGAAACCGGGTCCCAGTTCTTC. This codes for CASSVFGKETGSQFF.